This T cell receptor beta chain is drawn from a study of T-cell reconstitution after alpha-beta-depleted transplantation in children. This clonotype was counted many times. Its antigen is still unknown. CDR3 size: 15 residues. After removal of 5 bases from V and 3 bases from J, the junction contained 5 bases not matched to a gene. Overall study results and limits: The study reportedly traced alpha-beta T cells about two months after transplant to several hundred expanded graft clones.

Preparation of the TCRbeta library was carried out with unique molecular identifiers. TCRdb used MiXCR to reprocess the PCR reads, holding one entry per CDR3 protein. Among about 170,000 distinct CDR3 sequences, 11% were seen once, and the ten largest hold approximately 13%. This chain joins TRBV12-3 or TRBV12-4 and TRBJ2-7, with TRBD2 identical over 12 bases. The sequence derives from a boy between 2 and 15 years old with acute myeloid leukemia, due to receive a stem cell transplant. This sample comprised PBMCs, obtained before TCRalphabeta/CD19-depleted stem cell transplant. The CDR3 sequence: CASSPGLAGNYEQYF. DNA of the CDR3: TGTGCCAGCAGTCCGGGACTAGCGGGCAACTACGAGCAGTACTTC.